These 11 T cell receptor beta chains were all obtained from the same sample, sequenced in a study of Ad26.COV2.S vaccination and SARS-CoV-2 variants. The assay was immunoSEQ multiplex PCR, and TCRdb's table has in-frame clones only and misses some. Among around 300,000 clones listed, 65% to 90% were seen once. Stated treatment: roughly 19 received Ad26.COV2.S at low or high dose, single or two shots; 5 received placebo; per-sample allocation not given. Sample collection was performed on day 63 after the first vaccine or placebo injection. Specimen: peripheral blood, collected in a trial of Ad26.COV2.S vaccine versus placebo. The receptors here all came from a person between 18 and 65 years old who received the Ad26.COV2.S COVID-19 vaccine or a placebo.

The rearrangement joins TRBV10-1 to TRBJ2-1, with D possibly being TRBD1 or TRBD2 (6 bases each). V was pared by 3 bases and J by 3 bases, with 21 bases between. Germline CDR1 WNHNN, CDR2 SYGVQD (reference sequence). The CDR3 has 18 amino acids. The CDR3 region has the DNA TGCGCCAGCAGTGATAGGCGCGGCGCCAGGGGACTCTACAATGAGCAGTTCTTC. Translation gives CASSDRRGARGLYNEQFF.

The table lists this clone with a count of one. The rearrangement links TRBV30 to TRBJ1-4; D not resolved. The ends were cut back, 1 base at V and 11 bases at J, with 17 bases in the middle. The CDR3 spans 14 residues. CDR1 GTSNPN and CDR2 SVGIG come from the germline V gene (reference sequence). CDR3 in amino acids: CAWSDGPTEGKLFF. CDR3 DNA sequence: TGTGCCTGGAGTGATGGACCCACCGAGGGCAAACTGTTTTTT.

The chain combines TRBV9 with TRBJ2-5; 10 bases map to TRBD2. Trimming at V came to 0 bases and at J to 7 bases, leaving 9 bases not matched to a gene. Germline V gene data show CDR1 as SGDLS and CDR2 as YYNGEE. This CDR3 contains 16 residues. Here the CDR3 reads CASSVALAGVTSTQYF. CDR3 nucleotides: TGTGCCAGCAGCGTAGCCCTAGCGGGAGTCACATCGACCCAGTACTTC.

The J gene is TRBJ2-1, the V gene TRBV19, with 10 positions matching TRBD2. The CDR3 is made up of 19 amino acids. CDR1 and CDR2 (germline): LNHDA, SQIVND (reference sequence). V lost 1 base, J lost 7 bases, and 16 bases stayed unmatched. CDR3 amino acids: CASSIGQGYLAGEINEQFF. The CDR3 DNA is TGTGCCAGTAGTATAGGACAGGGGTATCTAGCGGGAGAAATAAATGAGCAGTTCTTC.

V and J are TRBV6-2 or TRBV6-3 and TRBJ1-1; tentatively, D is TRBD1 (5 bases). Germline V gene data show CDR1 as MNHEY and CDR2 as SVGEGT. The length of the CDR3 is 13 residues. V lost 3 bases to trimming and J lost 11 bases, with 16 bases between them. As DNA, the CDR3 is TGTGCCAGCAGTTATGGGACCGTCGGGGAGGCTTTCTTT. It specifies CASSYGTVGEAFF.

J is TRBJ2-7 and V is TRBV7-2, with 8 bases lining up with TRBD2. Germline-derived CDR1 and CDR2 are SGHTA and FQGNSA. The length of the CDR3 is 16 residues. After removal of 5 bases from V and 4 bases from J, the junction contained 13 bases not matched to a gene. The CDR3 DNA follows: TGTGCCAGCAGCCTCCCGGGGGGGAGAGGGGCATACGAGCAGTACTTC. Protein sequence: CASSLPGGRGAYEQYF.

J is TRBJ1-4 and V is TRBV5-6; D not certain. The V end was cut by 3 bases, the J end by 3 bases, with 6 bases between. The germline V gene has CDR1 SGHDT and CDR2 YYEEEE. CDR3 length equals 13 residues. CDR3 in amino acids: CASSSAANEKLFF. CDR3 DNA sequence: TGTGCCAGCAGCTCGGCGGCTAATGAAAAACTGTTTTTT.

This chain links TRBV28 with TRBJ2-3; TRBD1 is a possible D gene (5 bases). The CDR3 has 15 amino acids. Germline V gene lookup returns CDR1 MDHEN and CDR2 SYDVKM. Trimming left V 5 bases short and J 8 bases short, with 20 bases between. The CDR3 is CASSPGVLGAFTQYF. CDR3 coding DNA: TGTGCCAGCAGTCCCGGTGTGCTAGGGGCTTTTACGCAGTATTTT.

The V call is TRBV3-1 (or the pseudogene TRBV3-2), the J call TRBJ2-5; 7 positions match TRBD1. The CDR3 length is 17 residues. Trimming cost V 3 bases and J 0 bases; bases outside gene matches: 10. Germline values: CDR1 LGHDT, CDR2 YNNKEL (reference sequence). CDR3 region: CASSHRGSGGNQETQYF. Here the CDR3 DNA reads TGTGCCAGCAGCCACCGAGGGTCAGGGGGTAACCAAGAGACCCAGTACTTC.

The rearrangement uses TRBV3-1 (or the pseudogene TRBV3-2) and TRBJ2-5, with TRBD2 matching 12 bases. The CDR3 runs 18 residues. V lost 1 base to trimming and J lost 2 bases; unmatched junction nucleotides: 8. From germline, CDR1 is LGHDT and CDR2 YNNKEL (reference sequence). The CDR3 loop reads CASSQVPSGGAGQETQYF. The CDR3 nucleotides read TGTGCCAGCAGCCAAGTGCCTAGCGGGGGGGCTGGGCAAGAGACCCAGTACTTC.

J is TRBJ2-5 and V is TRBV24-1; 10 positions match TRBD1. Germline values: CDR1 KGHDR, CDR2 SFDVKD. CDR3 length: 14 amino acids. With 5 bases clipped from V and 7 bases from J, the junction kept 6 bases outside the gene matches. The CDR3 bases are TGTGCCACCAGTGCAGGGACAGGGGCGGCGACCCAGTACTTC. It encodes CATSAGTGAATQYF.